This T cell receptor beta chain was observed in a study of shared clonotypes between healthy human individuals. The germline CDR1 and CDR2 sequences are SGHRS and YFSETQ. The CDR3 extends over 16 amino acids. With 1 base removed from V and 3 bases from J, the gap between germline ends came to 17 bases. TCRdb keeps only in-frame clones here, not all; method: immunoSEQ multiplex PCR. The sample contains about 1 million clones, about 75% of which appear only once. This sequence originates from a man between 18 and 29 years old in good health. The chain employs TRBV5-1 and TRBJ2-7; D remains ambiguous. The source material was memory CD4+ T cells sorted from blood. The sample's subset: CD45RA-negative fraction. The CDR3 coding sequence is TGCGCCAGCAGCTTGACGGCAATCAGAGGCCTCTACGAGCAGTACTTC. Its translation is CASSLTAIRGLYEQYF.